The 5 T cell receptor beta chains presented below share a single source sample, sequenced in a study of shared clonotypes between healthy human individuals. This table comes from immunoSEQ multiplex PCR, and its TCRdb copy is limited to in-frame clones, with some not included. The table records over 2 million clones, about 95% of them present only once. Positive CCR7 selection of CD45RO-negative cells yielded the naive CD8 cells, and terminally differentiated effector memory CD45RA+ cells were excluded. The sample was naive CD8+ T cells sorted from blood. These receptors all stem from a young man in good health.

J is TRBJ2-5 and V is TRBV30, with D possibly matching TRBD1 (5 bases). Germline V CDR1 and CDR2: GTSNPN, SVGIG (reference sequence). The V end lost 1 base, the J end lost 6 bases, and 12 bases lay between the germline ends. The CDR3 runs to 13 residues. In DNA, the CDR3 is TGTGCCTGGAGTGGACAGTCTGAGAAGACCCAGTACTTC. This translates into CAWSGQSEKTQYF.

This clone was detected only once. V gene TRBV7-9 combines with J gene TRBJ2-5; D possibly corresponds to TRBD1 (5 bases). V lost 5 bases to trimming and J lost 3 bases, with 16 bases between them. Germline values: CDR1 SEHNR, CDR2 FQNEAQ (reference sequence). CDR3 length: 15 amino acids. CDR3 in DNA: TGTGCCAGCAGCCTAGTAGTGGTAGGGGAAGAGACCCAGTACTTC. It yields the protein CASSLVVVGEETQYF.

The chain combines TRBV27 with TRBJ1-5; 10 bases fit TRBD1. V lost 6 bases to trimming and J lost 7 bases; unmatched junction nucleotides: 6. The CDR3 covers 14 residues. Per the germline V gene, CDR1 is MNHEY and CDR2 is SMNVEV (reference sequence). CDR3 in amino acids: CASRSGQGIQPQHF. In DNA, the CDR3 is TGTGCCAGCAGATCGGGACAGGGGATCCAGCCCCAGCATTTT.

A note on this clone: Other DNA sequences in the same sample also yield this CDR3. This rearrangement joins TRBV13 to TRBJ1-1; D remains unclear. The V and J ends lost 5 bases and 5 bases respectively, with 9 bases between them. This CDR3 is 12 amino acids long. Looked up from germline, CDR1 is PRHDT and CDR2 is FYEKMQ (reference sequence). The CDR3 nucleotides are TGTGCCAGCAGCCCTAGTGGGACTGAAGCTTTCTTT. It encodes CASSPSGTEAFF.

The rearrangement links TRBV6-4 to TRBJ2-3, with 7 positions matching TRBD1. V dropped 3 bases and J dropped 6; count of bases not matched to a gene: 21. The germline gives CDR1 MRHNA, CDR2 SNTAGT. This CDR3 is built from 19 residues. The CDR3 reads CASSEGTGANYPSPDTQYF. In nucleotides, the CDR3 is TGTGCCAGCAGTGAGGGAACAGGGGCAAACTATCCCTCACCTGATACGCAGTATTTT.